One and the same sample provided the 6 T cell receptor beta chains below, sequenced in a study of T-cell reconstitution after alpha-beta-depleted transplantation in children. A library of TCRbeta sequences, prepared with unique molecular identifiers, was generated. TCRdb re-called the PCR reads with MiXCR, one entry per CDR3 protein. The sample holds 700,000 to 850,000 distinct CDR3 sequences, around 15% seen once. The material was PBMCs, mostly from graft donor cells, obtained 360 days after TCRalphabeta/CD19-depleted stem cell transplant. These receptors came from a male patient between 5 and 17 years old who had a stem cell transplant for acute lymphoblastic leukemia, so the T cells may come from the graft donor.

The sample holds a few counts of this clonotype. V is TRBV7-8 and J is TRBJ2-7; 9 bases are shared with TRBD1. Germline CDR1 is SGHVS and CDR2 is FQNEAQ. Trimming removed 5 bases from V and 1 base from J; junction bases left unmatched: 12. The CDR3 sequence is 17 residues long. The chain's CDR3 is CASSKIVNRGLSYEQYF. The CDR3 DNA reads TGTGCCAGCAGCAAAATAGTGAACAGGGGGCTATCCTACGAGCAGTACTTC.

This clonotype has more than one count but fewer than ten. The V and J genes are TRBV12-3 or TRBV12-4 and TRBJ1-1; no clear D. V gave up 6 bases and J gave up 7 bases, with 15 bases separating them. The CDR3 is made up of 13 amino acids. The DNA for the CDR3 is TGTGCCAGCAGCCTAGTAACGGGAGGTGAAGCTTTCTTT. This translates into CASSLVTGGEAFF.

V and J are TRBV7-9 and TRBJ2-3, with 9 bases aligning to TRBD2. Trimming removed 4 bases from V and 0 bases from J; junction bases left unmatched: 8. Germline CDR1 and CDR2: SEHNR and FQNEAQ (reference sequence). The CDR3 has 17 residues. DNA of the CDR3: TGTGCCAGCAGCTCCCGGACTAGCGTTGCTAGCACAGATACGCAGTATTTT. Its translation: CASSSRTSVASTDTQYF.

This clonotype appeared a few times. The rearrangement links TRBV11-1 to TRBJ2-3, with 9 positions matching TRBD2. Germline assignment: CDR1 SGHAT and CDR2 FQDESV (reference sequence). J was trimmed by 5 bases and V by 0 bases; bases with no gene match: 9. The CDR3 has 17 residues. This CDR3 reads CASSLAMAGGPEDTQYF. CDR3 nucleotides: TGTGCCAGCAGCTTAGCGATGGCGGGAGGGCCGGAAGATACGCAGTATTTT.

The gene calls are TRBV20-1 and TRBJ2-3; 9 bases line up with TRBD1. V was pared by 8 bases and J by 6 bases, with 24 bases of the junction left unmatched. Germline V gives CDR1 DFQATT, CDR2 SNEGSKA (reference sequence). This CDR3 region has 18 residues. The CDR3 DNA sequence: TGCAGTACTACTCCGGGACAGGGTGAGGTCCTACCTTGGGATACGCAGTATTTT. Amino acid sequence: CSTTPGQGEVLPWDTQYF.

This clonotype was seen a few times. The CDR3 DNA follows: TGCGCCAGCAGCCCCTCCTGGGGCGCGGAGGCAGATACGCAGTATTTT. This encodes CASSPSWGAEADTQYF. The rearrangement links TRBV5-1 to TRBJ2-3, with D possibly being TRBD1 or TRBD2 (5 bases each). There are 16 residues in the CDR3. V was cut by 4 bases and J by 4 bases, with 19 bases left in between. The germline V gene encodes CDR1 SGHRS and CDR2 YFSETQ.